The 21 T cell receptor beta chains below come from one sample, sequenced in a study of PD-1 blockade in mismatch repair-deficient tumors. The assay was immunoSEQ multiplex PCR, and TCRdb's table has in-frame clones only and misses some. The repertoire holds more than 90,000 clones, with about 80% as singletons. The material was peripheral blood, obtained 60 weeks after starting pembrolizumab. Receptors originate from an adult with mismatch repair-deficient cancer.

V usage is TRBV10-3 and J usage is TRBJ2-3; TRBD2 matches 7 bases. This CDR3 comprises 16 residues. The V and J ends lost 1 base and 0 bases, in that order; junction bases with no gene match: 4. The germline V gene has CDR1 ENHRY and CDR2 SYGVKD. The CDR3 spells CAISELGEGSTDTQYF. The CDR3 nucleotides are TGTGCCATCAGTGAGTTGGGGGAGGGCAGCACAGATACGCAGTATTTT.

The V call is TRBV29-1, the J call TRBJ2-1; 7 bases are shared with TRBD1. Looked up from germline, CDR1 is SQVTM and CDR2 is ANQGSEA. V lost 3 bases, J lost 2 bases, and 7 bases stayed unmatched. There are 15 residues in the CDR3. The CDR3 reads CSVEGAGTAYNEQFF. CDR3 DNA sequence: TGCAGCGTTGAGGGGGCCGGGACAGCCTACAATGAGCAGTTCTTC.

This chain uses TRBV6-1 with TRBJ1-1, with D hard to call. Trimming cost V 1 base and J 4 bases, with 7 bases left between them. The length of the CDR3 is 13 residues. Germline V lookup: CDR1 MNHNS, CDR2 SASEGT. In DNA form, the CDR3 reads TGTGCCAGCAGTGAAGGACGGATCACTGAAGCTTTCTTT. Translation gives CASSEGRITEAFF.

The rearrangement uses TRBV9 and TRBJ1-1; weak D call: TRBD1 (6 bases). The CDR3 runs to 16 residues. V lost 3 bases and J lost 7, with 22 bases in between. CDR1 is SGDLS, CDR2 YYNGEE, per germline. The CDR3 bases are TGTGCCAGCAGCGCCAACATCGCAGGGGACGACAGTGAAGCTTTCTTT. Translating gives CASSANIAGDDSEAFF.

The CDR3 sequence is CASSSRLGQGETQYF. The CDR3 region has the DNA TGTGCCAGCAGCTCCCGGTTGGGACAGGGAGAGACCCAGTACTTC. The gene calls are TRBV7-9 and TRBJ2-5; 9 bases are shared with TRBD1. The germline gives CDR1 SEHNR, CDR2 FQNEAQ (reference sequence). J was trimmed by 4 bases and V by 4 bases; bases with no gene match: 7. This CDR3 contains 15 residues.

This chain connects TRBV29-1 to TRBJ2-7; 7 bases are a match to TRBD1. V lost 6 bases, J lost 3 bases, and 17 bases stayed unmatched. The CDR3 is made up of 16 amino acids. Germline CDR1 SQVTM, CDR2 ANQGSEA. The DNA of the CDR3 is TGCAGCGTGTCGCCCGGGACAGCACCTTACGGCTACGAGCAGTACTTC. Its protein is CSVSPGTAPYGYEQYF.

This chain joins TRBV18 and TRBJ2-3; 8 nucleotides line up with TRBD1. CDR3 length equals 12 residues. The germline CDR1 and CDR2 sequences are KGHSH and LQKENI. V trimming: 5 bases; J trimming: 5 bases; junction bases outside the gene matches: 0. The CDR3 reads CASSGQGDTQYF. The CDR3 DNA sequence: TGTGCCAGCTCAGGACAGGGAGATACGCAGTATTTT.

J is TRBJ2-5 and V is TRBV5-6, with 7 nucleotides matching TRBD2. CDR1 is SGHDT, CDR2 YYEEEE, per germline. J gave up 4 bases and V 4 bases, and 10 bases lay outside the gene matches. This CDR3 has 15 residues. The CDR3 reads CASSPSGGRAETQYF. As DNA, the CDR3 is TGTGCCAGCAGCCCATCTGGGGGGAGGGCAGAGACCCAGTACTTC.

This sequence joins TRBV4-1 and TRBJ1-5; the D gene is possibly TRBD1 (5 bases). From germline, CDR1 is MGHRA and CDR2 YSYEKL. The CDR3 has 17 residues. V dropped 0 bases and J dropped 3 bases, with 15 bases sitting between them. The CDR3, as DNA: TGCGCCAGCAGCCAAGAGGTGTCAGGGAGTTCCAATCAGCCCCAGCATTTT. Amino acids: CASSQEVSGSSNQPQHF.

The V gene is TRBV6-5, the J gene TRBJ2-7; 7 positions match TRBD2. CDR1 is MNHEY, CDR2 SVGAGI, per germline. This CDR3 region has 14 residues. J gave up 6 bases and V 2 bases, and 7 bases lay outside the gene matches. CDR3 protein: CASSYRSGGGEQYF. The DNA of the CDR3 is TGTGCCAGCAGTTACCGGTCTGGCGGGGGCGAGCAGTACTTC.

This clone was counted once. The chain has TRBV19 and TRBJ1-2, with D unclear. This CDR3 spans 13 amino acids. Germline V CDR1 and CDR2: LNHDA, SQIVND (reference sequence). Trimming removed 2 bases from V and 2 bases from J, with 6 bases in between. The CDR3 is CASSITENYGYTF. CDR3 in DNA: TGTGCCAGTAGTATAACAGAGAACTATGGCTACACCTTC.

The chain joins TRBV11-2 to TRBJ2-7; D tentatively fits TRBD1 or TRBD2 (5 bases each). Trimming shortened V by 5 bases and J by 5 bases, and 16 bases separated the two germline ends. The CDR3 contains 14 residues. The germline V gene encodes CDR1 SGHAT and CDR2 FQNNGV. For the CDR3, the DNA is TGTGCCAGCAGCCGAAGCAGGGACCACAACGAGCAGTACTTC. Translating it yields CASSRSRDHNEQYF.

The V gene is TRBV19, the J gene TRBJ1-1; D gene ambiguous. CDR1 is LNHDA and CDR2 is SQIVND in the germline V gene (reference sequence). V lost 8 bases and J lost 0, with 16 bases in between. The length of the CDR3 is 15 residues. For the CDR3, the DNA is TGTGCCAGTCACTCCGGGGTGAGGATGAACACTGAAGCTTTCTTT. It translates to CASHSGVRMNTEAFF.

The CDR3 DNA is TGTGCCAGCAGCCCCCAGGGGGGCGTAGGCACTGAAGCTTTCTTT. Translating it yields CASSPQGGVGTEAFF. The chain links TRBV9 to TRBJ1-1; TRBD1 matches 7 bases. V trimming: 4 bases; J trimming: 4 bases; junction bases outside the gene matches: 10. Germline CDR1 reads SGDLS; CDR2 reads YYNGEE. The CDR3 consists of 15 residues.

This chain uses TRBV11-2 with TRBJ2-1; D perhaps matches TRBD1 (6 bases). Trimming took 6 bases from V and 2 from J, leaving 14 bases between them. This CDR3 is 15 amino acids long. The germline V gene has CDR1 SGHAT and CDR2 FQNNGV. CDR3 DNA sequence: TGTGCCAGCAGTCTCATGACAGGTACCTACAATGAGCAGTTCTTC. Its protein product is CASSLMTGTYNEQFF.

The CDR3 DNA is TGTGCCAGCACCCTACAGGGACCTGAAGCTTTCTTT. Translation gives CASTLQGPEAFF. V is TRBV6-1 and J is TRBJ1-1, with D tentatively TRBD1 (6 bases). CDR3 length: 12 residues. V lost 7 bases and J 6 bases, leaving 12 bases between the germline ends. Germline V gene sequence: CDR1 MNHNS, CDR2 SASEGT.

The chain employs TRBV2 and TRBJ2-7; maybe TRBD1 (6 bases). V was cut by 5 bases and J by 0 bases, with 11 bases left in between. Germline CDR1 and CDR2: SNHLY and FYNNEI. This CDR3 is 14 amino acids long. The CDR3 DNA follows: TGTGCCAGCAGTATAGACAGGACCTCCTACGAGCAGTACTTC. Its translation is CASSIDRTSYEQYF.

This clone occurred once. This rearrangement joins TRBV11-2 to TRBJ1-1; D is ambiguous. V gave up 4 bases and J gave up 0 bases, with 6 bases separating them. The CDR3 consists of 13 residues. Germline V CDR1 and CDR2: SGHAT, FQNNGV. CDR3 nucleotides: TGTGCCAGCAGCTCACAGCTGAACACTGAAGCTTTCTTT. Amino acids: CASSSQLNTEAFF. Based on the CDR3 plus reference TRBV11-2 and TRBJ1-1, the full variable domain is EAGVAQSPRYKIIEKRQSVAFWCNPISGHATLYWYQQILGQGPKLLIQFQNNGVVDDSQLPKDRFSAERLKGVDSTLKIQPAKLEDSAVYLCASSSQLNTEAFFGQGTRLTVV.

V usage is TRBV19 and J usage is TRBJ2-3, with no clear D. The CDR3 is 14 amino acids. Trimming stripped 5 bases from V and 1 base from J, with 10 bases between. Germline loops: CDR1 LNHDA, CDR2 SQIVND (reference sequence). Written as DNA, the CDR3 is TGTGCCAGTAGTGGCGGAGTGGGCACAGATACGCAGTATTTT. It translates to CASSGGVGTDTQYF.

The J gene is TRBJ2-1, the V gene TRBV7-6; 9 positions match TRBD2. The CDR3 is 16 residues long. After removal of 2 bases from V and 2 bases from J, the junction contained 4 bases not matched to a gene. Looked up from germline, CDR1 is SGHVS and CDR2 is FNYEAQ. The CDR3 DNA reads TGTGCCAGCAGCTTACACCCTAGCGGGGCCTACAATGAGCAGTTCTTC. It specifies CASSLHPSGAYNEQFF.

The rearrangement joins TRBV6-6 to TRBJ1-2; 8 nucleotides line up with TRBD1. With V trimmed by 1 base and J by 7 bases, 5 bases remained unmatched. The CDR3 runs 14 residues. Germline CDR1 and CDR2: MNHNY and SVGAGI (reference sequence). The chain's CDR3 is CASSYWDRRVGYTF. The CDR3 DNA reads as TGTGCCAGCAGTTACTGGGACAGGCGGGTTGGCTACACCTTC.